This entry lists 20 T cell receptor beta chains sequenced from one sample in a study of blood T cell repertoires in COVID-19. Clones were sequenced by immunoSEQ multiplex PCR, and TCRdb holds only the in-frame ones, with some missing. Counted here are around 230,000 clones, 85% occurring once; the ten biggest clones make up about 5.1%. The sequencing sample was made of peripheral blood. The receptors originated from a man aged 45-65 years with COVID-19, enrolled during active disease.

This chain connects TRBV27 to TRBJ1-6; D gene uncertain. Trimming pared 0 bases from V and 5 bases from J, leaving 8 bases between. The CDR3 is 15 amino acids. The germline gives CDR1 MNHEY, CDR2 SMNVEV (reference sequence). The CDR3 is CASSLSESHNSPLHF. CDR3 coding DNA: TGTGCCAGCAGTTTATCAGAGAGCCATAATTCACCCCTCCACTTT.

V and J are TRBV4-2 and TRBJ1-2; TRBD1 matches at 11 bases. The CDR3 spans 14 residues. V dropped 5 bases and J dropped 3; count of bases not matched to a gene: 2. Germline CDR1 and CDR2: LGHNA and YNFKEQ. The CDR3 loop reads CASSKGQGDYGYTF. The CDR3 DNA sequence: TGTGCCAGCAGCAAGGGACAGGGGGACTATGGCTACACCTTC.

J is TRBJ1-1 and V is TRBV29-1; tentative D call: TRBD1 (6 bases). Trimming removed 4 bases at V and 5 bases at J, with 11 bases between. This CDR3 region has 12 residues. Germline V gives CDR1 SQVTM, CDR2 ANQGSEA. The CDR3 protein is CSVGDTGTEAFF. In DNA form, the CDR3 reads TGCAGCGTTGGGGACACGGGAACTGAAGCTTTCTTT.

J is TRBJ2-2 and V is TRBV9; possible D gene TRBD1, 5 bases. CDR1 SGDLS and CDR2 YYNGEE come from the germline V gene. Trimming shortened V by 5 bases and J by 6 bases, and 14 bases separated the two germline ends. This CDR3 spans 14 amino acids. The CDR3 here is CASSPKQAPGELFF. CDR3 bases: TGTGCCAGCAGTCCTAAACAGGCTCCCGGGGAGCTGTTTTTT.

CDR3 sequence reads: CASSLGRGASYEQYF. The CDR3 DNA is TGTGCCAGCAGCTTGGGCAGGGGCGCGTCCTACGAGCAGTACTTC. The chain couples TRBV5-4 to TRBJ2-7, with D perhaps matching TRBD1 (6 bases). The germline gives CDR1 SGHNT, CDR2 YYREEE (reference sequence). This CDR3 has 15 amino acids. Trimming cost V 0 bases and J 1 base, with 11 bases left between them.

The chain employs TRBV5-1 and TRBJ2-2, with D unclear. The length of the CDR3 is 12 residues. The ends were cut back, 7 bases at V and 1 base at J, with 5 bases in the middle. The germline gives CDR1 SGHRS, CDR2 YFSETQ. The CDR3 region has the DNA TGCGCCAGCGGCCTGAACACCGGGGAGCTGTTTTTT. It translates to CASGLNTGELFF.

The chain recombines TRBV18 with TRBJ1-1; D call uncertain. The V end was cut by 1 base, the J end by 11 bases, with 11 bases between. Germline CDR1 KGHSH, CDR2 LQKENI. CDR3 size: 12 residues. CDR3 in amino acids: CASSPLSKEAFF. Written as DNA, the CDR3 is TGTGCCAGCTCACCACTATCCAAGGAGGCTTTCTTT.

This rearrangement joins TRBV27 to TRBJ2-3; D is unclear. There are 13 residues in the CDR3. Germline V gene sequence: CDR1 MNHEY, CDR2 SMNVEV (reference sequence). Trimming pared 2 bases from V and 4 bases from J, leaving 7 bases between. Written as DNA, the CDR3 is TGTGCCAGCAGTTTAAAACAGCCAGATACGCAGTATTTT. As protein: CASSLKQPDTQYF.

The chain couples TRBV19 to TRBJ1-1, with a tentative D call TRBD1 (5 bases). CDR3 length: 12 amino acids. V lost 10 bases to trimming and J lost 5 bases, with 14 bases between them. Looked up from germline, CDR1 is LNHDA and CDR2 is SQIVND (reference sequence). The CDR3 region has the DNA TGTGCCACCCTATACGGGGGGACTGAAGCTTTCTTT. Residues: CATLYGGTEAFF.

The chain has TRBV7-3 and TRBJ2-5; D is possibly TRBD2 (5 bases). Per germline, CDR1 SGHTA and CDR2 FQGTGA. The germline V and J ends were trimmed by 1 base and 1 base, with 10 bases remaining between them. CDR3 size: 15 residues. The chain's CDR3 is CASSLNGVSQETQYF. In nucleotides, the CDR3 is TGTGCCAGCAGCTTAAACGGGGTCTCCCAAGAGACCCAGTACTTC.

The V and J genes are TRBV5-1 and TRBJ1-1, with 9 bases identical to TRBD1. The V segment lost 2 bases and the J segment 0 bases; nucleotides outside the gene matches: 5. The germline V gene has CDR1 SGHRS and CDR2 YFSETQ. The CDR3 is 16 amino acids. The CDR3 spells CASSFGTGRMNTEAFF. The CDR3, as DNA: TGCGCCAGCAGCTTCGGGACAGGGAGAATGAACACTGAAGCTTTCTTT. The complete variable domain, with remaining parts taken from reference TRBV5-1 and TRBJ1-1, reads KAGVTQTPRYLIKTRGQQVTLSCSPISGHRSVSWYQQTPGQGLQFLFEYFSETQRNKGNFPGRFSGRQFSNSRSEMNVSTLELGDSALYLCASSFGTGRMNTEAFFGQGTRLTVV.

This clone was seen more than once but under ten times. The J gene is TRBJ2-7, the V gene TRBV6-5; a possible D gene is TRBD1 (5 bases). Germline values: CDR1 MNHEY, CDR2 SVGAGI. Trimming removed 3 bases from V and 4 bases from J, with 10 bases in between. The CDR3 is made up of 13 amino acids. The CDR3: CASSYGAAYEQYF. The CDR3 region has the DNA TGTGCCAGCAGTTATGGGGCCGCTTACGAGCAGTACTTC.

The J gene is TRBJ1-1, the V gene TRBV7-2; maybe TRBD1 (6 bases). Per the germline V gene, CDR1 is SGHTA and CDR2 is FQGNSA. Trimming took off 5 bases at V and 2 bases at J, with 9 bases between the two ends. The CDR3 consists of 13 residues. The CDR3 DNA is TGTGCCAGCAGCCTACAGGGAAACACTGAAGCTTTCTTT. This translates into CASSLQGNTEAFF.

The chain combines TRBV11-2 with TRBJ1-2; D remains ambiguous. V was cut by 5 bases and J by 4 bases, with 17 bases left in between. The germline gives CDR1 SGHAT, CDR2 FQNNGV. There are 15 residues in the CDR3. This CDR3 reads CASSTEPRNLYGYTF. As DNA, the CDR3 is TGTGCCAGCAGCACGGAACCCAGGAATCTCTATGGCTACACCTTC.

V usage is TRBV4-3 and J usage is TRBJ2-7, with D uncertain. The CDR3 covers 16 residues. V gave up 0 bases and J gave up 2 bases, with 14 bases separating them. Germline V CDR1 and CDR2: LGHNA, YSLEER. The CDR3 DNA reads TGCGCCAGCAGCCAAGATCAGGCACAGTACACCTACGAGCAGTACTTC. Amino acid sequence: CASSQDQAQYTYEQYF.

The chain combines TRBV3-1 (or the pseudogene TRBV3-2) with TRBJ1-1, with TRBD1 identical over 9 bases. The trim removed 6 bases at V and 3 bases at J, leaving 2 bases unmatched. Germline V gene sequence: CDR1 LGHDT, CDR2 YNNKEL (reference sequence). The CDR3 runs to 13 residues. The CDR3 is CASSWTGDTEAFF. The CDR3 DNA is TGTGCCAGCAGTTGGACAGGGGACACTGAAGCTTTCTTT.

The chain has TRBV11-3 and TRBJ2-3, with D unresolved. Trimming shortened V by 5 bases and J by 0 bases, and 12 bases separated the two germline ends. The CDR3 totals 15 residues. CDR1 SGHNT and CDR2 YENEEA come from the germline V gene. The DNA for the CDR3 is TGTGCCAGCAGCATGACTCGCCTGAGCACAGATACGCAGTATTTT. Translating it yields CASSMTRLSTDTQYF. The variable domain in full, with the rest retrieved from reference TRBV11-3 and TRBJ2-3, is EAGVVQSPRYKIIEKKQPVAFWCNPISGHNTLYWYLQNLGQGPELLIRYENEEAVDDSQLPKDRFSAERLKGVDSTLKIQPAELGDSAVYLCASSMTRLSTDTQYFGPGTRLTVL.

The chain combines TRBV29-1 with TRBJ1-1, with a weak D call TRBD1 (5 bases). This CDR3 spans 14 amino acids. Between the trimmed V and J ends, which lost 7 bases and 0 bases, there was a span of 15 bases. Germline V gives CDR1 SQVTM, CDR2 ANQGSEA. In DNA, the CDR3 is TGCAGCGGGAGCAGGGAACTCATGAACACTGAAGCTTTCTTT. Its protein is CSGSRELMNTEAFF.

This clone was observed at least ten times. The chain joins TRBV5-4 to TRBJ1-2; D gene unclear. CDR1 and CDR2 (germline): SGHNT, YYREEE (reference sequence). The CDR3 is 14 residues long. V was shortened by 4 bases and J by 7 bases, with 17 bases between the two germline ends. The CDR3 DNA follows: TGTGCCAGCAGCGGAAGTCGGGCGGGGATTGGCTACACCTTC. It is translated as CASSGSRAGIGYTF.

The CDR3 region is CAWSYGTGGWKTQYF. CDR3 bases: TGTGCCTGGAGTTATGGGACAGGGGGCTGGAAGACCCAGTACTTC. This sequence joins TRBV30 and TRBJ2-5; 12 nucleotides agree with TRBD1. CDR3 length: 15 amino acids. The germline V gene has CDR1 GTSNPN and CDR2 SVGIG (reference sequence). With V trimmed by 2 bases and J by 6 bases, 7 bases remained unmatched.